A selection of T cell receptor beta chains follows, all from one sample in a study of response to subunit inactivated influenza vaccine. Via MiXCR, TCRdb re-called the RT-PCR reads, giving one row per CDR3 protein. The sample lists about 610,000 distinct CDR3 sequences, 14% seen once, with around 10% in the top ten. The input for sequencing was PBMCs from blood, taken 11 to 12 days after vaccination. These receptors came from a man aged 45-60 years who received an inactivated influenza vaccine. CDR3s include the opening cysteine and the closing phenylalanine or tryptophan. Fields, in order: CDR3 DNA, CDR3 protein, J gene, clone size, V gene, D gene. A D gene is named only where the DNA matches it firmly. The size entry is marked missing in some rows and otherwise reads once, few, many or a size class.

CDR3 DNA: TGTGCCAGCAGTTACGTGAAGGGGGCGGTCGAAAACAATGAGCAGTTCTTC; CDR3 protein: CASSYVKGAVENNEQFF; J gene: TRBJ2-1; clone size: few; V gene: TRBV6-5; D gene: TRBD1
CDR3 DNA: TGTGCCAGCAGTCTCCCCTCCGCGAGGGAGTACTTC; CDR3 protein: CASSLPSAREYF; J gene: TRBJ2-7; clone size: NA; V gene: TRBV12-3/TRBV12-4; D gene: NA
CDR3 DNA: TGCAGCGTTGAAATCACGAGGGGAACCTATGGCTACACCTTC; CDR3 protein: CSVEITRGTYGYTF; J gene: TRBJ1-2; clone size: few; V gene: TRBV29-1; D gene: NA
CDR3 DNA: TGTGCCAGCAGCTTAGTTGGGGGCAGGCTAAATGAAAAACTGTTTTTT; CDR3 protein: CASSLVGGRLNEKLFF; J gene: TRBJ1-4; clone size: NA; V gene: TRBV11-2; D gene: NA
CDR3 DNA: TGTGCCAGCAGTTTAGATCCAGCCTATGGCTACACCTTC; CDR3 protein: CASSLDPAYGYTF; J gene: TRBJ1-2; clone size: many; V gene: TRBV12-3/TRBV12-4; D gene: NA
CDR3 DNA: TGTGCCAGCAGCTTAGGGTTATCTGGGGCTGGCGGGGAGCTGTTTTTT; CDR3 protein: CASSLGLSGAGGELFF; J gene: TRBJ2-2; clone size: few; V gene: TRBV5-6; D gene: NA
CDR3 DNA: TGTGCCAGCAGCTTACCTGACAGGGACGTTAATGAAAAACTGTTTTTT; CDR3 protein: CASSLPDRDVNEKLFF; J gene: TRBJ1-4; clone size: NA; V gene: TRBV7-9; D gene: TRBD1
CDR3 DNA: TGTGCCATCACCAACGAGGGAGGGAACTATGGCTACACCTTC; CDR3 protein: CAITNEGGNYGYTF; J gene: TRBJ1-2; clone size: NA; V gene: TRBV10-3; D gene: NA
CDR3 DNA: TGCAGTGCCACCCACGGACCTCTACAGAACACTGAAGCTTTCTTT; CDR3 protein: CSATHGPLQNTEAFF; J gene: TRBJ1-1; clone size: few; V gene: TRBV20-1; D gene: NA
CDR3 DNA: TGCGCCAGCAGCCAAGAGTCCTTGGGAAACGAGCAGTACTTC; CDR3 protein: CASSQESLGNEQYF; J gene: TRBJ2-7; clone size: few; V gene: TRBV4-3; D gene: NA
CDR3 DNA: TGTGCCAGCAGAGACAGGGGTTTGCTCAACAATGAGCAGTTCTTC; CDR3 protein: CASRDRGLLNNEQFF; J gene: TRBJ2-1; clone size: many; V gene: TRBV2; D gene: TRBD1
CDR3 DNA: TGCAGCGTTGGGGGGAAGAGTAGTGTCAATGAGCAGTTCTTC; CDR3 protein: CSVGGKSSVNEQFF; J gene: TRBJ2-1; clone size: NA; V gene: TRBV29-1; D gene: NA
CDR3 DNA: TGTGCCAGCAGCTTACTTACCCGACTAGCGGGGGGAGATACGCAGTATTTT; CDR3 protein: CASSLLTRLAGGDTQYF; J gene: TRBJ2-3; clone size: NA; V gene: TRBV7-8; D gene: TRBD2
CDR3 DNA: TGTGCCAGCAGCTTCCCCGGGAAGGGCTACCAAGAGACCCAGTACTTC; CDR3 protein: CASSFPGKGYQETQYF; J gene: TRBJ2-5; clone size: NA; V gene: TRBV7-2; D gene: NA
CDR3 DNA: TGCAGTGCTAGAGATGAAGCGAACGTTCGGGGGTCACCCCTCCACTTT; CDR3 protein: CSARDEANVRGSPLHF; J gene: TRBJ1-6; clone size: few; V gene: TRBV20-1; D gene: NA
CDR3 DNA: TGCGCCAGCAGCTTGTCGGGAACTAGCGGTGGGAGGGAGACCCAGTACTTC; CDR3 protein: CASSLSGTSGGRETQYF; J gene: TRBJ2-5; clone size: few; V gene: TRBV5-1; D gene: TRBD2
CDR3 DNA: TGTGCCAGCAGAAAGGGACAGGGAGTCGTCTATGGCTACACCTTC; CDR3 protein: CASRKGQGVVYGYTF; J gene: TRBJ1-2; clone size: NA; V gene: TRBV12-3/TRBV12-4; D gene: TRBD1
CDR3 DNA: TGTGCCACCAGCATCGACAGGAACTATGGCTACACCTTC; CDR3 protein: CATSIDRNYGYTF; J gene: TRBJ1-2; clone size: NA; V gene: TRBV15; D gene: NA
CDR3 DNA: TGTGCCAGCAGTTTAGAGACAGGGGACAGGGATACGCAGTATTTT; CDR3 protein: CASSLETGDRDTQYF; J gene: TRBJ2-3; clone size: few; V gene: TRBV12-3/TRBV12-4; D gene: TRBD1
CDR3 DNA: TGCGCCAGCAGCTTAGGACAGGGGGCTCAGCCCCAGCATTTT; CDR3 protein: CASSLGQGAQPQHF; J gene: TRBJ1-5; clone size: few; V gene: TRBV4-1; D gene: TRBD1
CDR3 DNA: TGTGCCAGCAGCCAAGAGGGGGGAGCGGCCTACGAGCAGTACTTC; CDR3 protein: CASSQEGGAAYEQYF; J gene: TRBJ2-7; clone size: NA; V gene: TRBV4-2; D gene: NA
CDR3 DNA: TGTGCCAGCAGTTCTAACAGGGGGCAAGACGATGAGCAGTTCTTC; CDR3 protein: CASSSNRGQDDEQFF; J gene: TRBJ2-1; clone size: NA; V gene: TRBV6-5; D gene: TRBD1
CDR3 DNA: TGTGCCAGCAGCCCCATAACAGCCTACGAGCAGTACTTC; CDR3 protein: CASSPITAYEQYF; J gene: TRBJ2-7; clone size: few; V gene: TRBV7-2; D gene: NA
CDR3 DNA: TGTGCCAGCAGCCAAAGACATTCTAACTATGGCTACACCTTC; CDR3 protein: CASSQRHSNYGYTF; J gene: TRBJ1-2; clone size: NA; V gene: TRBV12-3/TRBV12-4; D gene: NA
CDR3 DNA: TGTGCCACCAGTGAGACAGTACGGACAGATACGCAGTATTTT; CDR3 protein: CATSETVRTDTQYF; J gene: TRBJ2-3; clone size: NA; V gene: TRBV24-1; D gene: NA
CDR3 DNA: TGCAGTGCTGGGACAGGGGTCGATACGCAGTATTTT; CDR3 protein: CSAGTGVDTQYF; J gene: TRBJ2-3; clone size: NA; V gene: TRBV20-1; D gene: TRBD1
CDR3 DNA: TGTGCCAGCAGCCCCAACAGGGGCGCTGAAGCTTTCTTT; CDR3 protein: CASSPNRGAEAFF; J gene: TRBJ1-1; clone size: few; V gene: TRBV7-9; D gene: TRBD1
CDR3 DNA: TGTGCCAGCAGCCAAGTGTTTTCTCAGCCCCAGCATTTT; CDR3 protein: CASSQVFSQPQHF; J gene: TRBJ1-5; clone size: NA; V gene: TRBV4-2; D gene: NA
CDR3 DNA: TGTGCCAGCAGGCTACCAGGCGAGCAGTACTTC; CDR3 protein: CASRLPGEQYF; J gene: TRBJ2-7; clone size: few; V gene: TRBV6-2/TRBV6-3; D gene: NA
CDR3 DNA: TGTGCCAGCAGCCAAGTTTTCTGGGGTACTGGAAACACCATATATTTT; CDR3 protein: CASSQVFWGTGNTIYF; J gene: TRBJ1-3; clone size: few; V gene: TRBV3-1; D gene: NA
CDR3 DNA: TGCGCCAGCAGCATCGGAGGGTACTCCTACAATGAGCAGTTCTTC; CDR3 protein: CASSIGGYSYNEQFF; J gene: TRBJ2-1; clone size: NA; V gene: TRBV5-1; D gene: NA
CDR3 DNA: TGTGCCAGCAGCCATGCTCAAGCAGGGGGTTTGACCTACGAGCAGTACTTC; CDR3 protein: CASSHAQAGGLTYEQYF; J gene: TRBJ2-7; clone size: few; V gene: TRBV4-2; D gene: TRBD1
CDR3 DNA: TGCAGTGCTCCACTGGGGGCGAGCTCCTATAATTCACCCCTCCACTTT; CDR3 protein: CSAPLGASSYNSPLHF; J gene: TRBJ1-6; clone size: NA; V gene: TRBV20-1; D gene: NA
CDR3 DNA: TGTGCCAGCAGTTTAATGAGGGGCAACGAGCAGTACTTC; CDR3 protein: CASSLMRGNEQYF; J gene: TRBJ2-7; clone size: few; V gene: TRBV28; D gene: NA
CDR3 DNA: TGCAGTGCTAGAGACGGCAGGGGTCCTGGAAACACCATATATTTT; CDR3 protein: CSARDGRGPGNTIYF; J gene: TRBJ1-3; clone size: few; V gene: TRBV20-1; D gene: NA
CDR3 DNA: TGTGCCATCAGTGCGAAGCGGGAAGGGCAAGAGACCCAGTACTTC; CDR3 protein: CAISAKREGQETQYF; J gene: TRBJ2-5; clone size: few; V gene: TRBV10-3; D gene: TRBD2
CDR3 DNA: TGTGCCAGCAGTCGGACTTCTTTCGAGCAGTTCTTC; CDR3 protein: CASSRTSFEQFF; J gene: TRBJ2-1; clone size: NA; V gene: TRBV6-2/TRBV6-3; D gene: NA
CDR3 DNA: TGTGCCATCAGACCCGGGGAGAACACTGAAGCTTTCTTT; CDR3 protein: CAIRPGENTEAFF; J gene: TRBJ1-1; clone size: few; V gene: TRBV10-3; D gene: NA
CDR3 DNA: TGTGCCAGCAGTCCTAGACTAACCAAAAACATTCAGTACTTC; CDR3 protein: CASSPRLTKNIQYF; J gene: TRBJ2-4; clone size: NA; V gene: TRBV5-8; D gene: NA
CDR3 DNA: TGTGCCAGCAGCCAATGGAACGAGCAGTACTTC; CDR3 protein: CASSQWNEQYF; J gene: TRBJ2-7; clone size: NA; V gene: TRBV3-1; D gene: NA
CDR3 DNA: TGCGCCAGCAGCCCCGGACAGGGGATTTACACCGGGGAGCTGTTTTTT; CDR3 protein: CASSPGQGIYTGELFF; J gene: TRBJ2-2; clone size: NA; V gene: TRBV4-3; D gene: TRBD1
CDR3 DNA: TGTGCCAGTAGTATAGGCGGAAAAGAGACCCAGTACTTC; CDR3 protein: CASSIGGKETQYF; J gene: TRBJ2-5; clone size: few; V gene: TRBV19; D gene: NA